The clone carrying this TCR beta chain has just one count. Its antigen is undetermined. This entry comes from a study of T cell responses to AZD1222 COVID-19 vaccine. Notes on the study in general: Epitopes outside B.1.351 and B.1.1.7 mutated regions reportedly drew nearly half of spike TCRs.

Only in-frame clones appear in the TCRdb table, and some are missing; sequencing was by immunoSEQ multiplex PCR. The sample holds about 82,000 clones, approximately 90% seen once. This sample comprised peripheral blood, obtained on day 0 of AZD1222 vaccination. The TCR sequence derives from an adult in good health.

The CDR3 DNA reads TGTGCCAGCTTGGGGGTGGCTGAGCAGTTCTTC. This encodes CASLGVAEQFF. The chain has TRBV3-1 (or the pseudogene TRBV3-2) and TRBJ2-1; the D call may be TRBD1 or TRBD2 (5 bases each). Per germline, CDR1 LGHDT and CDR2 YNNKEL (reference sequence). V lost 8 bases, J lost 9 bases, and 11 bases lay in between. The length of the CDR3 is 11 residues.